This T cell receptor (beta chain) was profiled in a study of T cells in Graves' hyperthyroidism and ophthalmopathy. Overall study findings and caveats: Ophthalmopathy prediction by the model preceded onset by a median about 6 months. The blood repertoire included most of the expanded thyroid clonotypes above 0.001.

The CDR3 runs 14 residues. Germline CDR1 is SNHLY and CDR2 is FYNNEI. The V and J ends lost 6 bases and 9 bases respectively, with 15 bases between them. Amplified TCR beta CDR3 regions derived from RNA transcripts. An initial round of RT-PCR targeting the TCR CDR3 relied on the HTBI primer set. MiXCR, applied by TCRdb to the multiplex PCR reads, yields one record per CDR3 protein. Of more than 500,000 distinct CDR3 sequences in the sample, about 15% are singletons; the top ten hold 25% to 30%. Patients with ophthalmopathy all had a Clinical Activity Score of at least 3, a NOSPECS grade of at least 4 and duration under 3 months. PBMCs were derived from 10 ml fresh peripheral blood. For this clonotype: Its antigen remains unknown.

V usage is TRBV2 and J usage is TRBJ1-6; a weak D match, TRBD1 (6 bases). The receptor's source is a woman aged 25 to 45 with Graves' ophthalmopathy. Sequenced sample: blood. The CDR3 reads CASRSTGSGSPLHF. CDR3 coding DNA: TGTGCCAGCAGAAGCACAGGGTCGGGTTCACCCCTCCACTTT.